This T cell receptor beta chain was observed in a study of blood T cell repertoires in COVID-19. Study overall: Material from acute and convalescent COVID-19 was sourced from the United States, Italy and Spain.

Clinical history reported by participants formed the basis on which cohorts were assigned. In the authors' methods: Estimates of nucleated cell counts were drawn from the amplification of reference gene primers. TCRdb's copy holds only in-frame clones and misses some; the assay was immunoSEQ multiplex PCR. The V and J calls and clone size were taken over from that table, and D and trimming were inferred from the DNA. Of 170,000 or so clones in the sample, 75% to 90% were seen once. The sample comprised PBMCs or T cells enriched from blood (not recorded which). The sequence derives from a man aged 35-49 years who had recovered from COVID-19.

The CDR3 reads CASSLKEWPQHF. CDR3 DNA: TGTGCCAGCAGTTTAAAGGAGTGGCCCCAGCATTTT. The gene calls are TRBV12-3 or TRBV12-4 and TRBJ1-5; D is undetermined. Trimming removed 2 bases from V and 9 bases from J, with 8 bases in between. The CDR3 runs 12 residues.